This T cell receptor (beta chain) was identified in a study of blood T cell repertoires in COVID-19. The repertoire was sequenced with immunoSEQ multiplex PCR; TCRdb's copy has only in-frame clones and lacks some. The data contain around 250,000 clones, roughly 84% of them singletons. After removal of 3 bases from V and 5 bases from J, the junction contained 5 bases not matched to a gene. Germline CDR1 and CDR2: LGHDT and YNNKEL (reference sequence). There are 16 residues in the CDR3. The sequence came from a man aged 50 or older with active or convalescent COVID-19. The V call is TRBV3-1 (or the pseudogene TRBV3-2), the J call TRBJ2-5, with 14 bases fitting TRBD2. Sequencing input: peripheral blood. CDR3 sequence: CASSHRLAGGRETQYF. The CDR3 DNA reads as TGTGCCAGCAGCCACCGACTAGCGGGGGGGAGGGAGACCCAGTACTTC.